This is a list of T cell receptor beta chains from one sample in a study of blood T cell repertoires in COVID-19. Data came from immunoSEQ multiplex PCR; TCRdb stores just in-frame clones and leaves some out. This table has approximately 110,000 clones, around 85% appearing once. The sequencing sample was made of peripheral blood. The receptors derive from a woman aged 60-75 years with COVID-19, enrolled during active disease. Each CDR3 is given with its conserved first and last residue. A D gene is named only where the DNA matches it firmly.

CASSPLPAGNQPQHF,TGTGCCAGCAGCCCCCTCCCCGCCGGGAATCAGCCCCAGCATTTT,TRBJ1-5,TRBV2,NA
CASSYRTGGLDGYTF,TGTGCCAGCAGTTACCGGACAGGGGGGTTGGATGGCTACACCTTC,TRBJ1-2,TRBV6-2/TRBV6-3,TRBD1
CASSQDTATIMNTEAFF,TGCGCCAGCAGCCAAGATACAGCGACTATTATGAACACTGAAGCTTTCTTT,TRBJ1-1,TRBV4-1,NA
CASSLEGGTSPNTGELFF,TGTGCCAGCAGCTTAGAGGGTGGGACTAGCCCGAACACCGGGGAGCTGTTTTTT,TRBJ2-2,TRBV7-9,TRBD2
CASSALAGGPTDTQYF,TGTGCCAGCAGCGCATTAGCGGGGGGTCCCACAGATACGCAGTATTTT,TRBJ2-3,TRBV7-3,TRBD2
CASTGGGQVNTEAFF,TGCGCCAGCACGGGCGGGGGGCAAGTGAACACTGAAGCTTTCTTT,TRBJ1-1,TRBV5-1,NA
CASSQVGAPYGYTF,TGCGCCAGCAGCCAAGTGGGAGCCCCCTATGGCTACACCTTC,TRBJ1-2,TRBV4-3,NA
CATSDPPGTDIGGELFF,TGTGCCACCAGTGATCCTCCCGGGACAGATATAGGCGGGGAGCTGTTTTTT,TRBJ2-2,TRBV24-1,TRBD1
CASSQGYLNTGELFF,TGCGCCAGCAGCCAAGGTTACTTGAACACCGGGGAGCTGTTTTTT,TRBJ2-2,TRBV4-3,NA
CASSSDDQGQGGQGYGYTF,TGTGCCAGCAGTTCAGATGATCAGGGACAGGGGGGTCAGGGCTATGGCTACACCTTC,TRBJ1-2,TRBV9,TRBD1